What follows are 22 T cell receptor beta chains derived from one specimen sequenced in a study of radiotherapy plus CTLA-4 blockade in lung cancer. Method: immunoSEQ multiplex PCR; TCRdb's copy keeps in-frame clones and lacks some. The table shows 90,000 or so clones, with roughly 80% occurring only once. Sequencing was performed on peripheral blood, taken from a patient treated with radiotherapy plus ipilimumab. The receptors here all came from a human donor with non-small cell lung cancer who had stable disease on radiotherapy plus ipilimumab.

J is TRBJ2-7 and V is TRBV4-1; D remains ambiguous. The germline CDR1 and CDR2 sequences are MGHRA and YSYEKL. The CDR3 runs 13 residues. V lost 3 bases, J lost 3 bases, and 9 bases lay in between. The CDR3 coding sequence is TGCGCCAGCAGCCAGCCGGGTGGCTACGAGCAGTACTTC. Its translation: CASSQPGGYEQYF.

The rearrangement joins TRBV6-6 to TRBJ2-7; unclear D gene. Trimming left V 0 bases short and J 3 bases short, with 9 bases between. The CDR3 totals 14 residues. Germline CDR1 and CDR2: MNHNY and SVGAGI (reference sequence). The CDR3 reads CASSYSPSNYEQYF. Written as DNA, the CDR3 is TGTGCCAGCAGTTACTCTCCTAGTAACTACGAGCAGTACTTC.

The V call is TRBV28, the J call TRBJ1-2; 8 bases fit TRBD1. With 7 bases clipped from V and 4 bases from J, the junction kept 14 bases outside the gene matches. The CDR3 has 16 amino acids. CDR1 and CDR2 from the germline V gene are MDHEN and SYDVKM. DNA for the CDR3: TGTGCCAGCACAGCCCCGAGGACAGGGAATATCTATGGCTACACCTTC. Translating it yields CASTAPRTGNIYGYTF.

The V call is TRBV18, the J call TRBJ2-1, with D perhaps being TRBD1 or TRBD2 (5 bases each). V was cut by 3 bases and J by 8 bases, with 5 bases left in between. The CDR3 length is 11 residues. CDR1 KGHSH and CDR2 LQKENI come from the germline V gene. CDR3 coding DNA: TGTGCCAGCTCACCGGGGGATGAGCAGTTCTTC. This sequence encodes CASSPGDEQFF.

The chain couples TRBV28 to TRBJ2-3, with D tentatively TRBD2 (6 bases). CDR3 size: 15 residues. Trimming stripped 7 bases from V and 1 base from J, with 15 bases between. Germline loops: CDR1 MDHEN, CDR2 SYDVKM. CDR3 sequence: CASTDTGLRTDTQYF. The CDR3 DNA reads as TGTGCCAGCACGGACACGGGACTCCGCACAGATACGCAGTATTTT.

The chain joins TRBV7-2 to TRBJ2-5, with D hard to call. The CDR3 has 13 amino acids. Trimming shortened V by 1 base and J by 7 bases, and 10 bases separated the two germline ends. The germline gives CDR1 SGHTA, CDR2 FQGNSA. In DNA, the CDR3 is TGTGCCAGCAGCTTAGACGCCCCGGGGACCCAGTACTTC. Translating it yields CASSLDAPGTQYF.

This chain links TRBV28 with TRBJ1-2; D not resolved. The V end lost 3 bases, the J end lost 2 bases, and 7 bases lay between the germline ends. Germline values: CDR1 MDHEN, CDR2 SYDVKM. CDR3 size: 13 residues. The CDR3 sequence: CASSFVGNYGYTF. The DNA for the CDR3 is TGTGCCAGCAGTTTTGTGGGGAACTATGGCTACACCTTC.

The chain links TRBV5-1 to TRBJ2-1; TRBD2 agrees at 10 bases. With 0 bases clipped from V and 8 bases from J, the junction kept 8 bases outside the gene matches. CDR1 and CDR2 (germline): SGHRS, YFSETQ. The CDR3 is 16 amino acids. CDR3 bases: TGCGCCAGCAGCTTGGGGAGCGGGAGGGCCACGGATGAGCAGTTCTTC. It translates to CASSLGSGRATDEQFF.

This clone was seen a single time. The chain combines TRBV18 with TRBJ2-1; no clear D. Germline-derived CDR1 and CDR2 are KGHSH and LQKENI. The CDR3 loop spans 14 amino acids. V was cut by 0 bases and J by 7 bases, with 10 bases left in between. CDR3 nucleotide sequence: TGTGCCAGCTCACCACCGGGATTTGTAAATGAGCAGTTCTTC. It yields the protein CASSPPGFVNEQFF. The whole variable domain, remainder taken from reference TRBV18 and TRBJ2-1, is NAGVMQNPRHLVRRRGQEARLRCSPMKGHSHVYWYRQLPEEGLKFMVYLQKENIIDESGMPKERFSAEFPKEGPSILRIQQVVRGDSAAYFCASSPPGFVNEQFFGPGTRLTVL.

V usage is TRBV7-9 and J usage is TRBJ2-3, with D possibly called TRBD1 or TRBD2 (6 bases each). Trimming left V 5 bases short and J 2 bases short, with 14 bases between. Germline CDR1 and CDR2: SEHNR and FQNEAQ (reference sequence). CDR3 length: 15 amino acids. CDR3 nucleotides: TGTGCCAGCAGCCTAAGGGGGGCCGACACAGATACGCAGTATTTT. This sequence encodes CASSLRGADTDTQYF.

The chain links TRBV6-1 to TRBJ1-1, with 8 bases aligning to TRBD1. V shed 7 bases, J shed 4 bases, and the junction held 8 bases outside the gene matches. The CDR3 is 14 amino acids. From germline, CDR1 is MNHNS and CDR2 SASEGT. CDR3 DNA: TGTGCCAGCACTTCTCAGGGGGCCGGCACTGAAGCTTTCTTT. Its translation is CASTSQGAGTEAFF.

The chain links TRBV6-5 to TRBJ2-1; 7 bases are shared with TRBD2. CDR3 size: 13 residues. The ends lost 7 bases at V and 6 bases at J; junction bases unmatched: 6. Looked up from germline, CDR1 is MNHEY and CDR2 is SVGAGI. The CDR3: CASTWGGSNEQFF. CDR3 DNA sequence: TGTGCCAGCACCTGGGGCGGGAGCAATGAGCAGTTCTTC.

This clone has just one count. CDR3 DNA: TGTGCCAGCAGCTTTGGGGCGGCGAACACTGAAGCTTTCTTT. Encoded protein: CASSFGAANTEAFF. The V call is TRBV7-2, the J call TRBJ1-1; a possible D gene is TRBD1 (5 bases). The V gene's germline CDR1 is SGHTA and CDR2 FQGNSA. The V gene lost 3 bases and the J gene lost 1 base, with 9 bases spanning the gap. This CDR3 has 14 residues.

The chain couples TRBV7-6 to TRBJ1-4; 9 bases agree with TRBD1. The CDR3 loop spans 14 amino acids. Germline CDR1 is SGHVS and CDR2 is FNYEAQ. Trimming cost V 5 bases and J 5 bases; bases outside gene matches: 3. In DNA form, the CDR3 reads TGTGCCAGCAGCCTCGGGACAGGGAATGAAAAACTGTTTTTT. This sequence encodes CASSLGTGNEKLFF.

The chain employs TRBV27 and TRBJ1-1, with unresolved D. Germline V lookup: CDR1 MNHEY, CDR2 SMNVEV (reference sequence). The CDR3 runs 15 residues. V was cut by 5 bases and J by 1 base, with 14 bases left in between. The CDR3 bases are TGTGCCAGCAGTGCAACTGACGGGAGGAACACTGAAGCTTTCTTT. It is translated as CASSATDGRNTEAFF.

This rearrangement joins TRBV11-3 to TRBJ2-4; 9 nucleotides match TRBD2. The germline V gene has CDR1 SGHNT and CDR2 YENEEA. This CDR3 has 15 amino acids. V gave up 1 base and J gave up 5 bases; unmatched junction bases: 3. CDR3 region: CASSLGRGGQNIQYF. The CDR3 DNA is TGTGCCAGCAGCTTAGGGCGGGGGGGCCAAAACATTCAGTACTTC.

V gene TRBV19 combines with J gene TRBJ1-1; 7 positions match TRBD1. V lost 10 bases, J lost 3 bases, and 23 bases stayed unmatched. This CDR3 has 18 amino acids. Germline V gene lookup returns CDR1 LNHDA and CDR2 SQIVND (reference sequence). CDR3 in amino acids: CATQFRPGQTTGHTEAFF. CDR3 in DNA: TGTGCCACCCAATTCCGGCCGGGACAGACTACCGGGCACACTGAAGCTTTCTTT.

This sequence joins TRBV7-2 and TRBJ2-5; weak D call: TRBD2 (6 bases). V lost 5 bases and J 5 bases, leaving 12 bases between the germline ends. Germline CDR1 reads SGHTA; CDR2 reads FQGNSA. CDR3 length equals 13 residues. The CDR3 DNA reads TGTGCCAGCAGCCTGACTAGATCTGAGACCCAGTACTTC. Its translation: CASSLTRSETQYF.

This chain connects TRBV12-5 to TRBJ1-1; D is undetermined. This CDR3 is built from 13 residues. V dropped 6 bases and J dropped 2 bases, with 10 bases sitting between them. Germline assignment: CDR1 LGHNT and CDR2 FRNRAP. CDR3 in amino acids: CASGAGINTEAFF. The CDR3, as DNA: TGTGCTAGTGGAGCCGGGATTAACACTGAAGCTTTCTTT.

The chain links TRBV19 to TRBJ2-2; tentative D call: TRBD1 (7 bases). The ends were cut back, 4 bases at V and 6 bases at J, with 27 bases in the middle. Germline V gene sequence: CDR1 LNHDA, CDR2 SQIVND (reference sequence). This CDR3 has 19 amino acids. CDR3 nucleotides: TGTGCCAGTAGTACAAGACCGTGGAGGGGGCGTGGAGGTTCCGGGGAGCTGTTTTTT. Its protein is CASSTRPWRGRGGSGELFF.

The chain joins TRBV5-1 to TRBJ2-3; the match to TRBD2 covers 10 bases. CDR1 SGHRS and CDR2 YFSETQ come from the germline V gene. Trimming removed 1 base from V and 1 base from J; junction bases left unmatched: 6. The CDR3 is 17 residues long. CDR3 in DNA: TGCGCCAGCAGCTTGCCAACTAGCGGGGTTGGCACAGATACGCAGTATTTT. It codes for CASSLPTSGVGTDTQYF.

The chain joins TRBV28 to TRBJ1-4; D remains unclear. Trimming left V 2 bases short and J 5 bases short, with 9 bases between. CDR3 length equals 14 residues. Germline CDR1 MDHEN, CDR2 SYDVKM. CDR3 bases: TGTGCCAGCAGTTTACCAGGCGTAAATGAAAAACTGTTTTTT. Its protein product is CASSLPGVNEKLFF. Full variable domain (missing parts from reference TRBV28 and TRBJ1-4): DVKVTQSSRYLVKRTGEKVFLECVQDMDHENMFWYRQDPGLGLRLIYFSYDVKMKEKGDIPEGYSVSREKKERFSLILESASTNQTSMYLCASSLPGVNEKLFFGSGTQLSVL.